Shown below are 4 T cell receptor beta chains from a single sample sequenced in a study of T cell responses to AZD1222 COVID-19 vaccine. Here immunoSEQ multiplex PCR was the method, and the copy in TCRdb shows in-frame clones only, minus some. Here the sample spans some 74,000 clones, over 75% being singletons. Sequenced material: peripheral blood, taken on day 0 of AZD1222 vaccination. Every receptor here comes from an adult in good health.

This clone has a single count. The chain uses TRBV5-1 and TRBJ1-2, with 10 bases aligning to TRBD1. Unmatched junction bases numbered 7, after V lost 6 bases and J lost 8 bases. The CDR3 covers 13 residues. Germline V gene lookup returns CDR1 SGHRS and CDR2 YFSETQ. CDR3 DNA sequence: TGCGCCAGCACCACGGGACAGGGGACAGGCTACACCTTC. Its protein product is CASTTGQGTGYTF.

The J gene is TRBJ2-2, the V gene TRBV18; D might be TRBD2 (5 bases). Germline V gene data show CDR1 as KGHSH and CDR2 as LQKENI. The V gene lost 5 bases and the J gene lost 7 bases, with 11 bases spanning the gap. CDR3 size: 13 residues. DNA for the CDR3: TGTGCCAGCTCAGGCGGGCTATTCGGGGAGCTGTTTTTT. It specifies CASSGGLFGELFF.

This chain uses TRBV7-2 with TRBJ1-1; weak D call: TRBD1 (6 bases). V lost 0 bases, J lost 9 bases, and 11 bases lay in between. There are 13 residues in the CDR3. Germline CDR1 SGHTA, CDR2 FQGNSA. The CDR3 is CASSLANRDQAFF. The DNA for the CDR3 is TGTGCCAGCAGCTTAGCAAACAGGGACCAAGCTTTCTTT.

The V and J genes are TRBV12-5 and TRBJ1-1; D remains ambiguous. V gave up 0 bases and J gave up 6 bases, with 11 bases separating them. Germline-derived CDR1 and CDR2 are LGHNT and FRNRAP. The CDR3 covers 14 residues. CDR3 amino acids: CASGLVPPGAEAFF. In DNA, the CDR3 is TGTGCTAGTGGTTTGGTACCACCAGGAGCTGAAGCTTTCTTT.